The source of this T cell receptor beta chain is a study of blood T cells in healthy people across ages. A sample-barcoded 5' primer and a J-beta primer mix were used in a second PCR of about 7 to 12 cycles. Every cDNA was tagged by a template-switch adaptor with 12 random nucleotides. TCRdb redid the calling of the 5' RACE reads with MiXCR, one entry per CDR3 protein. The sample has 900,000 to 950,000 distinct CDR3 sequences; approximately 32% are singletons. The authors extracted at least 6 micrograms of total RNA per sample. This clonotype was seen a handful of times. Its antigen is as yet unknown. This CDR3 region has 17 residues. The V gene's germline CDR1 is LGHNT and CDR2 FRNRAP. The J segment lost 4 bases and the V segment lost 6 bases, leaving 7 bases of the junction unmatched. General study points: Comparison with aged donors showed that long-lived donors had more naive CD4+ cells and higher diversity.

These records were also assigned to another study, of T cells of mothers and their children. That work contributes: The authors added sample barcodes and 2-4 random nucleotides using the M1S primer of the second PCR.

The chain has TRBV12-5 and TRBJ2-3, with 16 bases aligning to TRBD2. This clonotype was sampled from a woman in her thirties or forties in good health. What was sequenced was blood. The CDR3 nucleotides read TGTGCTAGTGGGCTCACCGGGACTAGCGGGGGGGCAGATACGCAGTATTTT. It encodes CASGLTGTSGGADTQYF.